This note documents a single T cell receptor (beta chain) sequence. Germline CDR1 reads SNHLY; CDR2 reads FYNNEI. CDR3 length: 12 residues. The V gene end was trimmed by 3 bases and the J gene end by 6 bases; junction bases not matched to a gene: 2. Random hexamers were used to reverse transcribe roughly 0.45 to 1 ug of RNA. MiXCR, run by TCRdb on the immunoSEQ multiplex PCR reads, gives a single entry per CDR3 protein. The table records 78,000 or so distinct CDR3 sequences, about 95% of them present only once. Control patients had untreated stable or active relapsing-remitting multiple sclerosis by revised McDonald criteria. These data come from a study of CD8 T cells in Susac syndrome.

The sequence came from a human donor with multiple sclerosis. Specimen: CD8+ T cells from PBMCs. The chain employs TRBV2 and TRBJ2-7, with 7 bases identical to TRBD1. CDR3 loop: CASSERGLEQYF. The CDR3 bases are TGTGCCAGCAGTGAGAGGGGGCTCGAGCAGTACTTC.